These T cell receptor beta chains were read from a single sample in a study of blood T cells in healthy people across ages. TCRdb passed the 5' RACE reads through MiXCR, listing each CDR3 protein once. The sample carries over 1.5 million distinct CDR3 sequences, roughly 50% recorded once. Sequencing input: blood. The receptor set was obtained from a woman between 40 and 55 years old in good health. CDR3s include the opening cysteine and the closing phenylalanine or tryptophan. D genes are given only for firm matches. Clone size, where shown, is once, few, many, or a class for clones that have expanded.

DNA: TGTGCCAGTACTAGCCCTAACTACAATGAGCAGTACTTC; CDR3: CASTSPNYNEQYF; D: NA; J: TRBJ2-7; V: TRBV6-1; size: NA
DNA: TGTGCCAGCAGTCCCGGGACTAGCATTTCTCCAGATACGCAGTATTTT; CDR3: CASSPGTSISPDTQYF; D: TRBD2; J: TRBJ2-3; V: TRBV6-6; size: few
DNA: TGTGCCAGCAGCCATACTAGCAGGACAGATACGCAGTATTTT; CDR3: CASSHTSRTDTQYF; D: NA; J: TRBJ2-3; V: TRBV7-2; size: NA
DNA: TGTGCCAGCAGCTTGGACAGTATGGAAAAGCCCCAGCATTTT; CDR3: CASSLDSMEKPQHF; D: NA; J: TRBJ1-5; V: TRBV7-2; size: NA
DNA: TGTGCCAGCAGCTTAAATCTCCCCTACGAGCAGTACTTC; CDR3: CASSLNLPYEQYF; D: NA; J: TRBJ2-7; V: TRBV5-5; size: few
DNA: TGTGCCATCAGTGAGTACTTGCGAACGGGCTCCTACGAGCAGTACTTC; CDR3: CAISEYLRTGSYEQYF; D: NA; J: TRBJ2-7; V: TRBV10-3; size: few
DNA: TGTGCCAGCAGCGTGGGAGGGAGTGGTCATGGCTACACCTTC; CDR3: CASSVGGSGHGYTF; D: NA; J: TRBJ1-2; V: TRBV9; size: NA
DNA: TGTGCCAGTAGTCCCCTCAACGGGGGGGTTCGAGGTAACAATGAGCAGTTCTTC; CDR3: CASSPLNGGVRGNNEQFF; D: TRBD2; J: TRBJ2-1; V: TRBV19; size: once
DNA: TGTGCCAGAGGGGATGAGACCCAGTACTTC; CDR3: CARGDETQYF; D: NA; J: TRBJ2-5; V: TRBV2; size: NA
DNA: TGCAGTGGGAACGGGCGGGGGGCCTACGAGCAGTACTTC; CDR3: CSGNGRGAYEQYF; D: TRBD2; J: TRBJ2-7; V: TRBV20-1; size: NA